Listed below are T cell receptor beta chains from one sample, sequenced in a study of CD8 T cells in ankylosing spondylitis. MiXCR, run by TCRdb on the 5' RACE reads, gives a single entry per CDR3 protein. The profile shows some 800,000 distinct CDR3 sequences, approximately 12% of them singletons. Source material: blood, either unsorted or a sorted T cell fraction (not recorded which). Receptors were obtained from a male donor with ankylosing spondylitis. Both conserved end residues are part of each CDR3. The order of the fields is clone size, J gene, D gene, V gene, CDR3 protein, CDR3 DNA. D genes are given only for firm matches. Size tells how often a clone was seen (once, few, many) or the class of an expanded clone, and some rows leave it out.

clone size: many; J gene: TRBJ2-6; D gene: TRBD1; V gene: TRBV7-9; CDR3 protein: CASSFTGAGANVLTF; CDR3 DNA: TGTGCCAGCAGCTTTACAGGGGCTGGGGCCAACGTCCTGACTTTC
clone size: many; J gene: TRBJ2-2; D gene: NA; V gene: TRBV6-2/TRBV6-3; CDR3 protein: CASTRAGELFF; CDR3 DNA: TGTGCCAGCACCCGAGCCGGGGAGCTGTTTTTT
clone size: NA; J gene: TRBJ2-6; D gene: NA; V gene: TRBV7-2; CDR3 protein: CASSLSSGTGANVLTF; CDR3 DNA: TGTGCCAGCAGCTTATCATCGGGGACCGGGGCCAACGTCCTGACTTTC
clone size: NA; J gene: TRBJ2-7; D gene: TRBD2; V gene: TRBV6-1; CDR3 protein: CASTEREVPYEQYF; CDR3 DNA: TGTGCCAGCACTGAGCGGGAGGTACCCTACGAGCAGTACTTC
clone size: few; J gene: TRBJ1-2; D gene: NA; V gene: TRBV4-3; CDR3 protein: CASSQAVFNYGYTF; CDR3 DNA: TGCGCCAGCAGCCAAGCTGTTTTCAACTATGGCTACACCTTC
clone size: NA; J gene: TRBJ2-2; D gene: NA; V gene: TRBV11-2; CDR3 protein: CASSPRTASNTGELFF; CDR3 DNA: TGTGCCAGCAGCCCTCGGACTGCTTCGAACACCGGGGAGCTGTTTTTT
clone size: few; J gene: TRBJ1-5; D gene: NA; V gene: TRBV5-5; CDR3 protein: CASRDRDTGNQPQHF; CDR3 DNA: TGTGCCAGCAGAGACCGGGACACAGGCAATCAGCCCCAGCATTTT
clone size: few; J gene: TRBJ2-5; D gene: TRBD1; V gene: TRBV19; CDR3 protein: CAISLGQGQQETQYF; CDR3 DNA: TGTGCCATTTCCCTGGGACAGGGGCAACAAGAGACCCAGTACTTC
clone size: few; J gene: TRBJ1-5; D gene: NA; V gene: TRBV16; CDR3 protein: CASSQLSGTLSNQPQHF; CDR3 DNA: TGTGCCAGCAGCCAATTGTCCGGGACACTTAGCAATCAGCCCCAGCATTTT
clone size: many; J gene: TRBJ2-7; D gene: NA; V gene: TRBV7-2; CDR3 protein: CASSPGRGVGEQYF; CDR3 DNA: TGTGCCAGCAGCCCTGGTCGAGGGGTCGGGGAGCAGTACTTC
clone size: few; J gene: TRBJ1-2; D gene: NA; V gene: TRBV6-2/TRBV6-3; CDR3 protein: CASRPNFKRQRDGYTF; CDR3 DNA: TGTGCCAGCAGACCCAATTTTAAAAGACAGCGAGATGGCTACACCTTC
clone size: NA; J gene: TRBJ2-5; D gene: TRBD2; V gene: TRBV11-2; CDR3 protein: CASSLFYQSGRARETQYF; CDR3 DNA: TGTGCCAGCAGCTTATTTTACCAAAGCGGGAGGGCCCGGGAGACCCAGTACTTC
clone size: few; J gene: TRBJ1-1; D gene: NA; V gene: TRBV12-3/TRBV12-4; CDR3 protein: CASSLARWAGTEAFF; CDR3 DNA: TGTGCCAGCAGTTTAGCCCGGTGGGCCGGCACTGAAGCTTTCTTT
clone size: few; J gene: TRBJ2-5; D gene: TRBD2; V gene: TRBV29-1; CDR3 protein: CSVSPLAGGIQETQYF; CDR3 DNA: TGCAGCGTAAGCCCACTAGCGGGAGGGATCCAAGAGACCCAGTACTTC
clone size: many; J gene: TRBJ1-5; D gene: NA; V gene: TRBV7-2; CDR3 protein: CASSLWRQEAPQHF; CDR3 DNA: TGTGCCAGCAGCTTATGGCGGCAAGAAGCGCCCCAGCATTTT
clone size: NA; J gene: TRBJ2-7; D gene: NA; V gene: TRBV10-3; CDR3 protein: CAISDPLSPRTYEQYF; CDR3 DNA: TGTGCCATCAGTGACCCTCTGTCTCCCCGAACCTACGAGCAGTACTTC
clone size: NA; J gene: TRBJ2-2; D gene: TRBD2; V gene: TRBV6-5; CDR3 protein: CASSLAGARGGELFF; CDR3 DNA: TGTGCCAGCAGTTTAGCGGGGGCAAGGGGCGGGGAGCTGTTTTTT
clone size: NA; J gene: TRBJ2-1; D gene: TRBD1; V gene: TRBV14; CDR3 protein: CASSQTPGQGPRSSYNEQFF; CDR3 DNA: TGTGCCAGCAGCCAGACCCCGGGACAGGGGCCGCGAAGCTCCTACAATGAGCAGTTCTTC
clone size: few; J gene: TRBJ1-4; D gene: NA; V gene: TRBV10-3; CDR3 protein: CAISESSEEKLFF; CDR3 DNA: TGTGCCATCAGTGAGTCGAGCGAGGAAAAACTGTTTTTT
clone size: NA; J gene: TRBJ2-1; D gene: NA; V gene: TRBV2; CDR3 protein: CASSAGWYGDEQFF; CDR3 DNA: TGTGCCAGCAGTGCCGGGTGGTATGGGGATGAGCAGTTCTTC
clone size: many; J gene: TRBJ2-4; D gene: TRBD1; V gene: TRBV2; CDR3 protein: CASGGQGPRF; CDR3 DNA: TGTGCCAGCGGAGGACAGGGTCCCCGCTTC
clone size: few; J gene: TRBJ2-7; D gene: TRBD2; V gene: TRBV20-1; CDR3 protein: CSVGGIYEQYF; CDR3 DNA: TGCAGCGTCGGGGGGATCTACGAGCAGTACTTC
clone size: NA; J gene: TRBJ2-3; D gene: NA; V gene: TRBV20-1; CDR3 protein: CSARGGPGGTDTQYF; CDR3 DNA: TGCAGTGCTAGAGGGGGGCCGGGTGGCACAGATACGCAGTATTTT
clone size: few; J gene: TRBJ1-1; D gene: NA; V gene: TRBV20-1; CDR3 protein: CSAPDAGVAGANTEAFF; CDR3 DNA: TGCAGTGCCCCCGATGCGGGGGTGGCAGGGGCCAACACTGAAGCTTTCTTT
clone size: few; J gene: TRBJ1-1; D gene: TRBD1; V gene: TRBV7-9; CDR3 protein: CASRPGTANTEAFF; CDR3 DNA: TGTGCCAGCAGACCCGGGACAGCAAACACTGAAGCTTTCTTT
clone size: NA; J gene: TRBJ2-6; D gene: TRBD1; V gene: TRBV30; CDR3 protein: CAWSRDRASSGANVLTF; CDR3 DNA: TGTGCCTGGAGCCGGGACAGGGCCTCCTCTGGGGCCAACGTCCTGACTTTC
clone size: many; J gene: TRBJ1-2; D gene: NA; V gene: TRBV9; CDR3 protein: CASSARAGRYTF; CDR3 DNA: TGTGCCAGCAGCGCTCGTGCGGGACGCTACACCTTC
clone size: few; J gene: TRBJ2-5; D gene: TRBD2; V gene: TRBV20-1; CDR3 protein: CSADASGAQETQYF; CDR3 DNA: TGCAGTGCTGACGCTAGCGGAGCCCAAGAGACCCAGTACTTC
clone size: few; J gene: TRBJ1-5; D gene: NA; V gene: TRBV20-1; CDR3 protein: CSASPEASGNQPQHF; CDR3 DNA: TGCAGTGCTTCCCCCGAGGCATCGGGCAATCAGCCCCAGCATTTT